A single sample is the source of the 11 T cell receptor beta chains below, sequenced in a study of a mutant IDH1 vaccine in newly diagnosed glioma. Described time point: week 11, during vaccination. One vaccine dose held 300 ug of mutant IDH1 20-mer peptide and came with topical imiquimod. TCRdb keeps only in-frame clones here, not all; method: immunoSEQ multiplex PCR. The profile shows under 150,000 clones, roughly 78% of them singletons. Their target antigens are unknown. The source material was PBMCs, sampled from a glioma patient whose treatment included an IDH1 peptide vaccine. These TCRs come from a middle-aged man with glioma.

The CDR3 DNA sequence: TGTGCCAGTAGTTCATCCCGACTGAACACTGAAGCTTTCTTT. Its translation is CASSSSRLNTEAFF. The chain combines TRBV19 with TRBJ1-1; D remains ambiguous. V lost 5 bases, J lost 0 bases, and 10 bases lay in between. This CDR3 contains 14 residues. In germline, CDR1 is LNHDA, CDR2 SQIVND (reference sequence). Complete variable domain (other parts from reference TRBV19 and TRBJ1-1): DGGITQSPKYLFRKEGQNVTLSCEQNLNHDAMYWYRQDPGQGLRLIYYSQIVNDFQKGDIAEGYSVSREKKESFPLTVTSAQKNPTAFYLCASSSSRLNTEAFFGQGTRLTVV.

The chain is built from TRBV9 and TRBJ2-1, with TRBD2 as a possible D gene (5 bases). Germline CDR1 and CDR2: SGDLS and YYNGEE. This CDR3 has 15 amino acids. Trimming took 4 bases from V and 0 from J, leaving 11 bases between them. CDR3 bases: TGTGCCAGCAGCCGGACTGTAATCTCCTACAATGAGCAGTTCTTC. Translating gives CASSRTVISYNEQFF.

The chain couples TRBV19 to TRBJ2-7; D ambiguous. Trimming stripped 1 base from V and 3 bases from J, with 19 bases between. Germline V gives CDR1 LNHDA, CDR2 SQIVND (reference sequence). This CDR3 contains 17 residues. The CDR3 sequence: CASSIGFTELPDYEQYF. DNA of the CDR3: TGTGCCAGTAGTATAGGCTTTACTGAACTACCAGACTACGAGCAGTACTTC.

In DNA form, the CDR3 reads TGTGCCAGCAGGTCCCTCGGGGGTTACAATGAGCAGTTCTTC. Protein: CASRSLGGYNEQFF. This sequence joins TRBV6-5 and TRBJ2-1, with a tentative D call TRBD2 (6 bases). CDR3 length equals 14 residues. The V end lost 6 bases, the J end lost 4 bases, and 13 bases lay between the germline ends. Germline values: CDR1 MNHEY, CDR2 SVGAGI.

Only one count was recorded for this clone. The genes are TRBV28 and TRBJ1-2, with TRBD1 identical over 8 bases. The J segment lost 4 bases and the V segment lost 7 bases, leaving 8 bases of the junction unmatched. CDR1 is MDHEN and CDR2 is SYDVKM in the germline V gene. This CDR3 region has 14 residues. CDR3 loop: CASTRQGPFYGYTF. The DNA for the CDR3 is TGTGCCAGCACCAGACAGGGGCCCTTCTATGGCTACACCTTC.

This clone is large. The same CDR3 also results from other DNA sequences found in this sample. This chain links TRBV28 with TRBJ2-7; 7 positions match TRBD1. This CDR3 spans 13 amino acids. CDR1 is MDHEN and CDR2 is SYDVKM in the germline V gene. V shed 6 bases and J 0 bases; nucleotides not matched to a gene: 2. In nucleotides, the CDR3 is TGTGCCAGCAGGGGACAGTCCTCCTACGAGCAGTACTTC. Its protein is CASRGQSSYEQYF.

The sample holds one count of this clone. V gene TRBV7-9 combines with J gene TRBJ1-2, with 9 bases aligning to TRBD1. The CDR3 has 16 amino acids. Germline V gene data show CDR1 as SEHNR and CDR2 as FQNEAQ (reference sequence). Germline trimming cut 3 bases from V and 4 bases from J; bases unmatched to any gene: 9. The CDR3 coding sequence is TGTGCCAGCAGCTTTGCTGGACAGGGGTTGGGCTATGGCTACACCTTC. This translates into CASSFAGQGLGYGYTF.

This rearrangement joins TRBV4-2 to TRBJ2-3, with no clear D. Per the germline V gene, CDR1 is LGHNA and CDR2 is YNFKEQ. The V and J ends lost 2 bases and 6 bases respectively, with 12 bases between them. The CDR3 loop spans 14 amino acids. The CDR3 sequence: CASSQRLLRDTQYF. CDR3 bases: TGTGCCAGCAGCCAACGTCTACTCCGGGATACGCAGTATTTT.

This chain joins TRBV5-4 and TRBJ2-2; D gene uncertain. Germline lookup yields CDR1 SGHNT and CDR2 YYREEE (reference sequence). The CDR3 contains 11 residues. V was clipped by 0 bases and J by 6 bases, with 0 bases between them. CDR3 protein: CASSLAGELFF. CDR3 bases: TGTGCCAGCAGCTTGGCCGGGGAGCTGTTTTTT.

This clone was seen just once. The chain carries TRBV5-6 and TRBJ1-6, with unresolved D. The CDR3 sequence is 14 residues long. Looked up from germline, CDR1 is SGHDT and CDR2 is YYEEEE. Trimming took 2 bases from V and 4 from J, leaving 7 bases between them. In DNA form, the CDR3 reads TGTGCCAGCAGCTTCCCGGGTTATAATTCACCCCTCCACTTT. It yields the protein CASSFPGYNSPLHF.

This chain uses TRBV6-5 with TRBJ1-5, with D tentatively TRBD1 (5 bases). The V end was cut by 0 bases, the J end by 6 bases, with 9 bases between. This CDR3 contains 14 residues. The germline CDR1 and CDR2 sequences are MNHEY and SVGAGI. This CDR3 is CASSYSSGGQPQHF. DNA for the CDR3: TGTGCCAGCAGTTACTCTAGTGGGGGTCAGCCCCAGCATTTT.